This T cell receptor (beta chain) was observed in a study of blood T cell repertoires in COVID-19. In the study overall: Samples of COVID-19 (acute and convalescent) were obtained from the United States, Italy and Spain. From T cells, B-cell-depleted T cells, or PBMCs came the material, which was cDNA or gDNA.

Original data processing: Amplification from reference gene primers served as the basis for estimated nucleated cell counts. TCRdb's table, derived via immunoSEQ multiplex PCR, lists solely in-frame clones and lacks some. D and trimming come from the DNA, and the V and J calls and clone size come from that table. Seen here are fewer than 300,000 clones, around 81% observed once, and the top ten hold 2.5% to 3%. This CDR3 has 14 residues. With 6 bases removed from V and 6 bases from J, the gap between germline ends came to 12 bases. CDR1 SGHAT and CDR2 FQDESV come from the germline V gene (reference sequence).

The sequence was collected from an older woman with active or convalescent COVID-19. V and J are TRBV11-1 and TRBJ1-6; D may be TRBD1 (6 bases). The specimen was peripheral blood. The DNA of the CDR3 is TGTGCCAGCAGGCTCACAGGGTCTAATTCACCCCTCCACTTT. Its protein product is CASRLTGSNSPLHF. Full variable domain (remainder filled in from reference TRBV11-1 and TRBJ1-6): EAEVAQSPRYKITEKSQAVAFWCDPISGHATLYWYRQILGQGPELLVQFQDESVVDDSQLPKDRFSAERLKGVDSTLKIQPAELGDSAMYLCASRLTGSNSPLHFGNGTRLTVT.